This passage covers 17 T cell receptor beta chains from one sample sequenced in a study of blood T cell repertoires in COVID-19. Method: immunoSEQ multiplex PCR; TCRdb's copy keeps in-frame clones and lacks some. The data show tens of thousands of clones, 80% seen once. Sample: peripheral blood. The receptor set was obtained from a woman in her 70s with acute or convalescent COVID-19.

V is TRBV15 and J is TRBJ1-2; D not certain. The CDR3 covers 14 residues. Per germline, CDR1 LNHNV and CDR2 YYDKDF (reference sequence). V lost 4 bases to trimming and J lost 6 bases, with 15 bases between them. The CDR3: CATSIFTVTDGYTF. CDR3 bases: TGTGCCACCAGCATATTCACGGTTACGGATGGCTACACCTTC.

V gene TRBV2 combines with J gene TRBJ1-2; 8 positions match TRBD1. The V gene end was trimmed by 6 bases and the J gene end by 7 bases; junction bases not matched to a gene: 10. Germline CDR1 and CDR2: SNHLY and FYNNEI. This CDR3 spans 14 amino acids. The CDR3 loop reads CASSSQGALRGYTF. In DNA, the CDR3 is TGTGCCAGCAGCTCCCAGGGGGCACTTCGTGGCTACACCTTC.

The chain links TRBV5-6 to TRBJ1-2, with D unresolved. Looked up from germline, CDR1 is SGHDT and CDR2 is YYEEEE. CDR3 size: 12 residues. V was trimmed by 5 bases and J by 8 bases, leaving 13 bases between them. The CDR3 nucleotides read TGTGCCAGCAGGCGGGAGAGCCCGGGCTACACCTTC. Its protein product is CASRRESPGYTF.

The chain recombines TRBV11-1 with TRBJ2-5; weak D call: TRBD1 (7 bases). The CDR3 totals 14 residues. Germline V lookup: CDR1 SGHAT, CDR2 FQDESV (reference sequence). The V end was cut by 0 bases, the J end by 9 bases, with 14 bases between. Here the CDR3 reads CASSLAWGDSPQYF. The CDR3 region has the DNA TGTGCCAGCAGCTTAGCGTGGGGGGACAGCCCCCAGTACTTC. The variable domain in full, with the rest retrieved from reference TRBV11-1 and TRBJ2-5, is EAEVAQSPRYKITEKSQAVAFWCDPISGHATLYWYRQILGQGPELLVQFQDESVVDDSQLPKDRFSAERLKGVDSTLKIQPAELGDSAMYLCASSLAWGDSPQYFGPGTRLLVL.

This chain's CDR3 is CSVEGGSGGSTGELFF. CDR3 bases: TGCAGCGTTGAAGGCGGCAGCGGGGGTTCTACCGGGGAGCTGTTTTTT. The chain is built from TRBV29-1 and TRBJ2-2, with 8 bases fitting TRBD2. The J segment lost 5 bases and the V segment lost 1 base, leaving 9 bases of the junction unmatched. Germline V gene lookup returns CDR1 SQVTM and CDR2 ANQGSEA. This CDR3 region has 16 residues.

The chain has TRBV4-2 and TRBJ1-2, with TRBD1 matching over 8 bases. Germline assignment: CDR1 LGHNA and CDR2 YNFKEQ. CDR3 length: 15 amino acids. After removal of 5 bases from V and 4 bases from J, the junction contained 9 bases not matched to a gene. The CDR3, as DNA: TGTGCCAGCAGCGACAGGGGAAGTAGAGGCTATGGCTACACCTTC. It encodes CASSDRGSRGYGYTF.

CDR3: CASSFSPRGAGETQYF. The CDR3 nucleotides read TGTGCCAGCAGCTTTAGTCCACGAGGGGCGGGGGAGACCCAGTACTTC. V and J are TRBV7-8 and TRBJ2-5; D is possibly TRBD2 (6 bases). Trimming removed 3 bases at V and 5 bases at J, with 19 bases between. Germline V lookup: CDR1 SGHVS, CDR2 FQNEAQ. The CDR3 loop spans 16 amino acids.

Remarks on this clone: A junction boundary mismatches the germline segment, possibly from a read error. The J gene is TRBJ1-6, the V gene TRBV4-1; D possibly corresponds to TRBD1 (5 bases). The CDR3 is 14 amino acids. Germline CDR1 is MGHRA and CDR2 is YSYEKL. The DNA for the CDR3 is TGCGCCAGCTGCCAACAGGTGGGAGATTCACCCCTCCACTTT. Translated: CASCQQVGDSPLHF.

The genes are TRBV19 and TRBJ1-4, with D possibly matching TRBD1 (6 bases). Looked up from germline, CDR1 is LNHDA and CDR2 is SQIVND (reference sequence). This CDR3 region has 15 residues. V was shortened by 5 bases and J by 0 bases, with 10 bases between the two germline ends. The CDR3, as DNA: TGTGCCAGTAGTGTAGGACAGACAACTAATGAAAAACTGTTTTTT. Protein product: CASSVGQTTNEKLFF.

The V gene is TRBV11-3, the J gene TRBJ1-2; D is perhaps TRBD1 (6 bases). Germline V gives CDR1 SGHNT, CDR2 YENEEA. Trimming cost V 6 bases and J 4 bases, with 9 bases left between them. The CDR3 is 12 amino acids. In DNA, the CDR3 is TGTGCCAGCAGTTCGACAGGCTATGGCTACACCTTC. Translating it yields CASSSTGYGYTF.

The chain joins TRBV5-1 to TRBJ1-1; a weak D match, TRBD1 (6 bases). CDR3 length equals 15 residues. The germline V gene has CDR1 SGHRS and CDR2 YFSETQ. V lost 2 bases and J 3 bases, leaving 14 bases between the germline ends. DNA for the CDR3: TGCGCCAGCAGCTTTTCAGGGGAGCTGTACACTGAAGCTTTCTTT. It translates to CASSFSGELYTEAFF.

The chain couples TRBV7-9 to TRBJ1-2, with a possible D match to TRBD1 (6 bases). CDR1 is SEHNR and CDR2 is FQNEAQ in the germline V gene (reference sequence). The CDR3 loop spans 18 amino acids. V was cut by 5 bases and J by 3 bases, with 25 bases left in between. CDR3 coding DNA: TGTGCCAGCAGCCATCTGGGCTCCGCCAGGGGAAAGGACTATGGCTACACCTTC. Translation gives CASSHLGSARGKDYGYTF.

This sequence joins TRBV7-7 and TRBJ1-1; tentative D call: TRBD1 (6 bases). Germline V gene lookup returns CDR1 SSHAT and CDR2 FNYEAQ (reference sequence). V shed 1 base and J shed 3 bases, with 6 bases lying between them. This CDR3 is built from 13 residues. This chain's CDR3 is CASSLDRDTEAFF. The CDR3 DNA reads as TGTGCCAGCAGCTTAGACAGGGACACTGAAGCTTTCTTT.

The chain has TRBV7-9 and TRBJ1-4; 7 bases match TRBD1. The CDR3 is 15 amino acids. The V segment lost 4 bases and the J segment 4 bases; nucleotides outside the gene matches: 6. CDR1 SEHNR and CDR2 FQNEAQ come from the germline V gene (reference sequence). In DNA form, the CDR3 reads TGTGCCAGCAGCTCGCGGACAGGTATTAATGAAAAACTGTTTTTT. This codes for CASSSRTGINEKLFF.

This sequence joins TRBV11-2 and TRBJ2-3; D ambiguous. V was pared by 6 bases and J by 2 bases, with 12 bases between. The germline V gene has CDR1 SGHAT and CDR2 FQNNGV. The CDR3 extends over 14 amino acids. CDR3 loop: CASSPLDFTDTQYF. The CDR3 DNA follows: TGTGCCAGCAGTCCCCTCGACTTCACAGATACGCAGTATTTT. The full variable domain, rest sourced from reference TRBV11-2 and TRBJ2-3, is EAGVAQSPRYKIIEKRQSVAFWCNPISGHATLYWYQQILGQGPKLLIQFQNNGVVDDSQLPKDRFSAERLKGVDSTLKIQPAKLEDSAVYLCASSPLDFTDTQYFGPGTRLTVL.

This clone was seen only once. The chain combines TRBV29-1 with TRBJ2-2; TRBD2 is a possible D gene (5 bases). Looked up from germline, CDR1 is SQVTM and CDR2 is ANQGSEA. This CDR3 region has 15 residues. The V and J ends lost 1 base and 1 base respectively, with 10 bases between them. This CDR3 is CSVEGSDLNTGELFF. In DNA form, the CDR3 reads TGCAGCGTTGAAGGGTCGGACTTGAACACCGGGGAGCTGTTTTTT.

The V gene is TRBV21-1, the J gene TRBJ2-1; the table gives TRBD1 as D, unverified against the DNA. TRBV21-1 is classified as a pseudogene. The CDR3 loop spans 13 amino acids. CDR3 nucleotides: TGTGCCAGCAGGGGCGAAGACATGATGGAGCAGTTCTTC. Translated, it gives CASRGEDMMEQFF.